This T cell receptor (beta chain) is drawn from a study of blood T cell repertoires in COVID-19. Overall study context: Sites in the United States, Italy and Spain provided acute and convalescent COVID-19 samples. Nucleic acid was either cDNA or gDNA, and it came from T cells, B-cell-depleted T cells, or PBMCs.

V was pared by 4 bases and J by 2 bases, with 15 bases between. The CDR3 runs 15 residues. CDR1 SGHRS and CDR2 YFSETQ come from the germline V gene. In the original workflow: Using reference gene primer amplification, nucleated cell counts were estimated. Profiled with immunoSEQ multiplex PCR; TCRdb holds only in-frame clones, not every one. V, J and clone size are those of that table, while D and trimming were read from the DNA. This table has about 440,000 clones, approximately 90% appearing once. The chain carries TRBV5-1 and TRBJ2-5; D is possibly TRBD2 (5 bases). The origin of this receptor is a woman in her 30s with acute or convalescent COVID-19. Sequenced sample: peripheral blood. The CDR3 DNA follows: TGCGCCAGCAGCACTTATCGAGGGCTTCAAGAGACCCAGTACTTC. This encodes CASSTYRGLQETQYF.